This T cell receptor (beta chain) was retrieved from a study of technical replicates of blood from a handful of donors. Measured with immunoSEQ multiplex PCR; TCRdb has only the in-frame clones, and not every one. The table records 45,000 to 55,000 clones, 85% to 95% of them present only once. Trimming pared 5 bases from V and 9 bases from J, leaving 22 bases between. The CDR3 has 15 amino acids. The germline gives CDR1 SGHVS, CDR2 FQNEAQ. The rearrangement joins TRBV7-8 to TRBJ1-2; D gene uncertain. Sequencing was performed on T cells isolated from PBMCs. The receptor was derived from a human donor in good health. In nucleotides, the CDR3 is TGTGCCAGCAGCGGCCGAGTGGCAGGAAGGCTAAGCTACACCTTC. Protein product: CASSGRVAGRLSYTF.